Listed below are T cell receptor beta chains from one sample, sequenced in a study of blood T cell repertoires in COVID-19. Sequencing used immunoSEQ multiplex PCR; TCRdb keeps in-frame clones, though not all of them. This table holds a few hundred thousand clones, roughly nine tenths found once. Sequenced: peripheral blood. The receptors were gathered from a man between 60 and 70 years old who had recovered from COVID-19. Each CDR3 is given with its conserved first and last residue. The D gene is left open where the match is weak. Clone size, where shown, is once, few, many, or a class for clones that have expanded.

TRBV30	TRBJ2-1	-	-	CAWANEAEVGHNEQFF	TGTGCCTGGGCTAACGAAGCGGAGGTCGGGCACAATGAGCAGTTCTTC
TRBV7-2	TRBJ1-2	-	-	CASSFGDYGYTF	TGTGCCAGCAGCTTCGGGGACTATGGCTACACCTTC
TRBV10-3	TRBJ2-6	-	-	CAISEDRPGAGANVLTF	TGTGCCATCAGTGAGGACAGACCAGGGGCTGGGGCCAACGTCCTGACTTTC
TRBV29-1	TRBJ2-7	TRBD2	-	CSANGGTYEQYF	TGCAGCGCAAACGGGGGGACCTACGAGCAGTACTTC
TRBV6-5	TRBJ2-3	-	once	CASSYQTVKADTQYF	TGTGCCAGCAGTTACCAGACAGTGAAGGCGGATACGCAGTATTTT
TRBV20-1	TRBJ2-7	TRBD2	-	CSASNGGLAPFYEQYF	TGCAGTGCTAGTAATGGGGGACTAGCTCCGTTCTACGAGCAGTACTTC
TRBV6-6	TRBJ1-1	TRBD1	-	CASYATGGNTEAFF	TGTGCCAGCTATGCGACAGGGGGCAACACTGAAGCTTTCTTT
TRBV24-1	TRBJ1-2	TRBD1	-	CATSESGTGGYYYGYTF	TGTGCCACCAGTGAATCCGGGACAGGGGGCTATTACTATGGCTACACCTTC
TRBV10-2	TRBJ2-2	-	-	CASSDVRDTNTGELFF	TGCGCCAGCAGTGATGTAAGGGACACGAACACCGGGGAGCTGTTTTTT
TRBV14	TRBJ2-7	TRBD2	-	CASSRSGGVYEQYF	TGTGCCAGCAGCCGAAGCGGGGGGGTTTACGAGCAGTACTTC
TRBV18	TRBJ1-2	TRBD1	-	CASSPRQGAIYGYTF	TGTGCCAGCTCACCACGACAGGGGGCGATCTATGGCTACACCTTC
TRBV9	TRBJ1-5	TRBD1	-	CAGGRGQGPHSNQPQHF	TGTGCCGGCGGGAGGGGACAGGGGCCCCATAGCAATCAGCCCCAGCATTTT
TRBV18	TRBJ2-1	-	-	CASSPPNRQGQEQFF	TGTGCCAGCTCACCACCGAACCGTCAGGGTCAGGAGCAGTTCTTC
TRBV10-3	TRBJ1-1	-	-	CAISDSLGGLGTEAFF	TGTGCCATCAGTGATTCCCTTGGAGGGCTGGGCACTGAAGCTTTCTTT
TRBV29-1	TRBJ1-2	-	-	CSVEGQVYGYTF	TGCAGCGTTGAAGGCCAGGTCTATGGCTACACCTTC
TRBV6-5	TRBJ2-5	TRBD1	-	CASSYWGQGAETQYF	TGTGCCAGCAGTTACTGGGGACAGGGGGCCGAGACCCAGTACTTC
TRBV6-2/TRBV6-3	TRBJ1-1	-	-	CASSPNSGQVNTEAFF	TGTGCCAGCAGCCCCAATTCAGGCCAGGTGAACACTGAAGCTTTCTTT
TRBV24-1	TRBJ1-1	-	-	CATEDRPNTEAFF	TGTGCCACCGAAGACAGGCCGAACACTGAAGCTTTCTTT
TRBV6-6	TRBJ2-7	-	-	CASNLRQAYEQYF	TGTGCCAGCAACCTCAGACAGGCCTACGAGCAGTACTTC
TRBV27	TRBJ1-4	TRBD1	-	CASSLIGQGYEKLFF	TGTGCCAGCAGTTTAATAGGACAGGGGTATGAAAAACTGTTTTTT
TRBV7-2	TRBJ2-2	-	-	CASGPDRTNTGELFF	TGTGCCAGCGGACCAGACAGGACCAACACCGGGGAGCTGTTTTTT
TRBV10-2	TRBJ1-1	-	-	CASRYRDTEAFF	TGCGCCAGCAGGTACAGGGACACTGAAGCTTTCTTT
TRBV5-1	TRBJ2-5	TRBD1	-	CASSGGVQETQYF	TGCGCCAGCTCAGGGGGCGTCCAAGAGACCCAGTACTTC
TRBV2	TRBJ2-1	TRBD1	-	CAIPGGAGYNEQFF	TGTGCCATCCCAGGGGGCGCGGGTTACAATGAGCAGTTCTTC
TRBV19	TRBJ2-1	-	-	CASSGLRNEQFF	TGTGCCAGTAGTGGACTCCGGAATGAGCAGTTCTTC
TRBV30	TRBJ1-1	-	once	CAWLGGSEAEAFF	TGTGCCTGGCTGGGCGGTTCGGAGGCTGAAGCTTTCTTT
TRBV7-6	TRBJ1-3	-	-	CASSLGGLLAGNTIYF	TGTGCCAGCAGCTTGGGGGGGCTTCTGGCTGGAAACACCATATATTTT
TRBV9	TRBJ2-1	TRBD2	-	CASSEAAGAPYNEQFF	TGTGCCAGCAGCGAGGCAGCGGGGGCCCCCTACAATGAGCAGTTCTTC
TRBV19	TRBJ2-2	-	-	CASSPGRTVTGELFF	TGTGCCAGTAGTCCGGGTAGAACGGTCACCGGGGAGCTGTTTTTT
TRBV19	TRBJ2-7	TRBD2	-	CASNSGGKSYEQYF	TGTGCCAGTAACAGCGGGGGGAAATCCTACGAGCAGTACTTC
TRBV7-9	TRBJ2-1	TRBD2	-	CASSPLAGGSNNEQFF	TGTGCCAGCAGCCCCCTAGCGGGAGGAAGCAACAATGAGCAGTTCTTC
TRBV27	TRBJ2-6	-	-	CASSSRRILSEGANVLTF	TGTGCCAGCAGTTCCAGACGCATTCTCAGCGAGGGGGCCAACGTCCTGACTTTC
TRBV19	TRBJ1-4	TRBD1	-	CASSTRTGVVYEKLFF	TGTGCCAGTAGTACCCGGACAGGGGTCGTCTATGAAAAACTGTTTTTT
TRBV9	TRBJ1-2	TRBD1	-	CASSIGQGTGNYGYTF	TGTGCCAGCAGCATCGGACAGGGGACCGGTAACTATGGCTACACCTTC
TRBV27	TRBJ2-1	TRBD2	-	CASSLLAEDNEQFF	TGTGCCAGCAGTTTACTAGCGGAGGACAATGAGCAGTTCTTC
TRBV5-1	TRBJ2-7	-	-	CASSFEASYEQYF	TGCGCCAGCAGCTTTGAGGCCTCCTACGAGCAGTACTTC
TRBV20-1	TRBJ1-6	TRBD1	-	CSASTGTGNSPLHF	TGCAGTGCTAGTACCGGGACAGGAAATTCACCCCTCCACTTT
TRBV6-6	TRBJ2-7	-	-	CASSYSFRADEQYF	TGTGCCAGCAGTTACTCGTTCAGGGCGGACGAGCAGTACTTC
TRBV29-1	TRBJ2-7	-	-	CSVGLGTYEQYF	TGCAGCGTTGGACTAGGGACCTACGAGCAGTACTTC
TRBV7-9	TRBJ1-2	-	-	CASSLLTDYGYTF	TGTGCCAGCAGCTTATTAACGGACTATGGCTACACCTTC
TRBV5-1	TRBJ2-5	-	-	CASSLSGGLWETQYF	TGCGCCAGCAGCTTGTCGGGGGGCCTGTGGGAGACCCAGTACTTC
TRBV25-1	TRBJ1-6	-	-	CASRTGVNSPLHF	TGTGCCAGTCGAACGGGGGTAAATTCACCCCTCCACTTT